This T cell receptor (beta chain) was sequenced during a study of human T cells and chemical hapten exposure. On this clonotype itself: Its target is unknown.

Noted time point: healthy volunteer bleed at 6 weeks. Extraction yielded total RNA from whole blood (unfractionated). The library tagged each cDNA molecule with unique molecular identifiers. In the original analysis: A per-sample median of about 95,000 TCRs was observed, with counts ranging from roughly 20,000 to 750,000. TCRdb analysed the RACE reads with MiXCR anew, one entry per CDR3 protein. What appears here as the V and J calls and clone size reflects TCRdb's work, not the paper's. The sample lists about 82,000 distinct CDR3 sequences, under 10% occurring once. The CDR3 is 15 residues long. Germline CDR1 reads SGHTA; CDR2 reads FQGNSA. V was shortened by 5 bases and J by 0 bases, with 12 bases between the two germline ends. Study findings and constraints: DPC sensitization did not alter TCRs above 1 in 1000 frequency.

This receptor was taken from a male donor in good health. Some clones in this sample may be carry-over from other donors' samples. Sequences were obtained from whole blood. The chain recombines TRBV7-2 with TRBJ2-3, with D possibly matching TRBD1 (6 bases). In DNA, the CDR3 is TGTGCCAGCAGCCCCACAGGGATTAGCACAGATACGCAGTATTTT. The encoded protein is CASSPTGISTDTQYF.